This T cell receptor beta chain was identified during a study of blood T cell repertoires in COVID-19. For the study at large: Some COVID-19 samples were acute and others convalescent; all came from the United States, Italy and Spain. PBMCs, B-cell-depleted T cells, or T cells were the source of the cDNA or gDNA that made up the material.

Original methodology: Estimates of nucleated cell counts were drawn from the amplification of reference gene primers. Produced via immunoSEQ multiplex PCR; TCRdb's table is partial and in-frame only. V and J calls and clone size are given by that table; D and trimming were obtained from the DNA. Among approximately 89,000 clones listed, over 75% were seen once. CDR3 length: 13 residues. V was shortened by 2 bases and J by 5 bases, with 10 bases between the two germline ends. Per germline, CDR1 MNHEY and CDR2 SVGAGI. This clonotype originated in a human donor in a cohort sampled during active COVID-19. The rearrangement uses TRBV6-5 and TRBJ2-7, with a tentative D call TRBD1 (5 bases). The sample taken for sequencing was peripheral blood. For the CDR3, the DNA is TGTGCCAGCAGTTACCCGGCAGGGAACGAGCAGTACTTC. This codes for CASSYPAGNEQYF.